The clone carrying this T cell receptor beta chain was found a few times. Its matching antigen is unknown. These data belong to a study of blood T cells in healthy people across ages. Points from the study as a whole: Researchers judged that diversity estimates from one million T cells fell short of true values.

Through a sample-barcoded 5' primer and a J-beta primer mix, a second PCR was run for about 6 to 12 cycles. Each CDR3 protein is one row after TCRdb ran MiXCR on the 5' RACE reads. The sample shows around 1,500,000 distinct CDR3 sequences, roughly 30% of them seen only once. Sequenced input: blood. This clonotype was obtained from a woman aged 25 to 45 in good health.

The CDR3 here is CASSQDWSQETQYF. The CDR3 bases are TGTGCCAGCAGCCAAGATTGGTCCCAAGAGACCCAGTACTTC. The genes are TRBV3-1 and TRBJ2-5; D unresolved. V was clipped by 0 bases and J by 1 base, with 6 bases between them. This CDR3 comprises 14 residues. CDR1 and CDR2 (germline): LGHDT, YNNKEL (reference sequence).